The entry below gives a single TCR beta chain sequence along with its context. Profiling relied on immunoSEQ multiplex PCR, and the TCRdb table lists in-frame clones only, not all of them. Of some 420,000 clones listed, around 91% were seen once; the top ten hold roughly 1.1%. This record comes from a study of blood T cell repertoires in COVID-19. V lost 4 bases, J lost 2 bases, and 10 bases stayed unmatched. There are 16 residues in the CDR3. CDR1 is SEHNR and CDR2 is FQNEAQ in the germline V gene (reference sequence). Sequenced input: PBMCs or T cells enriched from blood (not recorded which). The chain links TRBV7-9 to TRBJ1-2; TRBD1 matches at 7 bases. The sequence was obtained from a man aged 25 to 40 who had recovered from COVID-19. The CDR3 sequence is CASSSNPGQWNYGYTF. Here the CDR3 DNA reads TGTGCCAGCAGCTCGAATCCGGGACAGTGGAACTATGGCTACACCTTC. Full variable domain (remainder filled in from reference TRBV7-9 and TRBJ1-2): DTGVSQNPRHKITKRGQNVTFRCDPISEHNRLYWYRQTLGQGPEFLTYFQNEAQLEKSRLLSDRFSAERPKGSFSTLEIQRTEQGDSAMYLCASSSNPGQWNYGYTFGSGTRLTVV.